The sample holds a few counts of the clone carrying this TCR beta chain. The antigen remains unidentified. This CDR3 comprises 13 residues. Trimming removed 3 bases at V and 1 base at J, with 6 bases between. Looked up from germline, CDR1 is SGHTA and CDR2 is FQGTGA. The entry originates in a study of T cells after yellow fever vaccination. About the study: It was SMART-Seq v4 Ultra Low Input that prepared the fractions with low cell numbers. General observations from the study: A small share of clonotypes appeared in both CD4 and CD8 compartments. Booster samples showed a return of most primary-vaccination clones (roughly 96% CD4, 80% to 90% CD8).

Via MiXCR, TCRdb re-called the 5' RACE reads, giving one row per CDR3 protein. The table lists hundreds of thousands of distinct CDR3 sequences, approximately 19% of them singletons, with roughly 19% in the top ten. The sequenced sample was PBMCs, obtained before the yellow fever booster vaccination. J is TRBJ2-5 and V is TRBV7-3; unclear D gene. The sequence derives from a man aged 18 to 30 who received the YFV17D yellow fever vaccine. The CDR3 protein is CASSFAPQETQYF. CDR3 DNA: TGTGCCAGCAGCTTTGCCCCCCAAGAGACCCAGTACTTC.